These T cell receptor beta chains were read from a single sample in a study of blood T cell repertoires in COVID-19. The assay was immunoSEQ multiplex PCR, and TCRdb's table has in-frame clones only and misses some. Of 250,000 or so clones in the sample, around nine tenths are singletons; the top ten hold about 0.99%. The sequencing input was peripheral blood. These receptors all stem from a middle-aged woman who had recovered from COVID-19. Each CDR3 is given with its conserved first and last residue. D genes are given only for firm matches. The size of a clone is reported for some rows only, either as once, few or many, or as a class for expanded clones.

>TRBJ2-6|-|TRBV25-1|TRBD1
CASRETGVLGGANVLTF
TGTGCCAGCAGGGAGACAGGGGTTCTAGGTGGGGCCAACGTCCTGACTTTC
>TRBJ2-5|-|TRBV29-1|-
CSVEEDLGAQEYF
TGCAGCGTTGAAGAAGATCTTGGGGCCCAGGAGTACTTC
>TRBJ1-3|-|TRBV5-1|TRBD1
CASSPDRGHTIYF
TGCGCCAGCAGCCCGGACAGGGGGCACACCATATATTTT
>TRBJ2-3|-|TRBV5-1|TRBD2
CASSLGAGGPVSTDTQYF
TGCGCCAGCAGCTTGGGGGCGGGAGGGCCCGTTAGCACAGATACGCAGTATTTT
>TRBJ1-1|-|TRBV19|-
CASREVDAEAFF
TGTGCCAGTAGGGAGGTGGACGCTGAAGCTTTCTTT
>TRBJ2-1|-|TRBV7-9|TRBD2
CASLGPGTIPAAEQFF
TGTGCCAGCCTCGGACCCGGGACTATCCCCGCGGCTGAGCAGTTCTTC
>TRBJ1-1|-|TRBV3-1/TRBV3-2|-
CASSRWIRSGTEAFF
TGTGCCAGCAGCCGGTGGATCCGGTCGGGCACTGAAGCTTTCTTT
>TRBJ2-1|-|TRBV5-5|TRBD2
CASSFLGLAGGPHREQFF
TGTGCCAGCAGCTTCCTTGGACTAGCGGGAGGCCCCCATCGGGAGCAGTTCTTC
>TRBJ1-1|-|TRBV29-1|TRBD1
CSVAGQANTEAFF
TGCAGCGTGGCAGGACAGGCGAACACTGAAGCTTTCTTT
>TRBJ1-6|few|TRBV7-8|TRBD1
CASSRTGNSPLHF
TGTGCCAGCAGCCGGACAGGAAATTCACCCCTCCACTTT
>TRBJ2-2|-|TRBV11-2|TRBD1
CASSRGTGGAGTGELFF
TGTGCCAGCAGCCGAGGGACAGGGGGCGCGGGCACCGGGGAGCTGTTTTTT
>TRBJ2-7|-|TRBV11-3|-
CASSPRGGYEQYF
TGTGCCAGCAGCCCCCGCGGAGGGTACGAGCAGTACTTC
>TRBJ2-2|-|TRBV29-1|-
CSARDTGELFF
TGCAGCGCCCGGGACACCGGGGAGCTGTTTTTT
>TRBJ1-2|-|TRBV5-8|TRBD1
CASSLGQTGYGYTF
TGTGCCAGCAGCCTGGGACAGACCGGCTATGGCTACACCTTC
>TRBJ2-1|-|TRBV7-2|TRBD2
CASSGTSVERTYNEQFF
TGTGCCAGCAGTGGGACTAGCGTTGAAAGAACCTACAATGAGCAGTTCTTC
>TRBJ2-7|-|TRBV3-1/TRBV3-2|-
CASSYDPGAEQYF
TGTGCCAGCAGCTACGACCCCGGAGCCGAGCAGTACTTC
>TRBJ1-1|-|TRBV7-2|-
CAANHTPNGEAFF
TGTGCCGCCAATCATACCCCAAACGGTGAAGCTTTCTTT
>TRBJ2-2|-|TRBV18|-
CASSPPGFSGRGTGELFF
TGTGCCAGCTCACCCCCCGGCTTTTCAGGCCGGGGCACCGGGGAGCTGTTTTTT
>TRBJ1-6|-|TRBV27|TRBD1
CASTPGGPYNSPLHF
TGTGCCAGCACCCCAGGGGGTCCCTATAATTCACCCCTCCACTTT
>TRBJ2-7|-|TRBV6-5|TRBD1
CASRAGGSYEQYF
TGTGCCAGCAGGGCAGGGGGATCCTACGAGCAGTACTTC
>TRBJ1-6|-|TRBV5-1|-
CASSLEGDSPLHF
TGCGCCAGCAGCTTGGAGGGGGATTCACCCCTCCACTTT
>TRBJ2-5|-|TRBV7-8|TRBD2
CASSDGTSGWETQYF
TGTGCCAGCAGCGACGGGACTAGCGGCTGGGAGACCCAGTACTTC
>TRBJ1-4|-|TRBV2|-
CASRGRKLFF
TGTGCCAGCAGGGGCCGAAAACTGTTTTTT
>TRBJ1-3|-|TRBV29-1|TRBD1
CSAGGTGASGNTIYF
TGCAGCGCCGGGGGAACAGGGGCCTCTGGAAACACCATATATTTT
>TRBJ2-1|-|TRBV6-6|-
CASSAVGGGSYNEQFF
TGTGCCAGCAGTGCCGTAGGGGGAGGGTCCTACAATGAGCAGTTCTTC
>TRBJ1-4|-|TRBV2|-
CASSDGGSWEKLFF
TGTGCCAGCAGTGATGGGGGGAGTTGGGAAAAACTGTTTTTT
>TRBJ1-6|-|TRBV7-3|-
CASSLLGGYNSPLHF
TGTGCCAGCAGCTTACTGGGGGGCTATAATTCACCCCTCCACTTT
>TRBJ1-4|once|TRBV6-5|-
CASSYRGGGTNEKLFF
TGTGCCAGCAGTTACCGGGGGGGTGGGACTAATGAAAAACTGTTTTTT
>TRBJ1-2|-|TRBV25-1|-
CASSEWADYGYTF
TGTGCCAGCAGTGAATGGGCAGACTATGGCTACACCTTC
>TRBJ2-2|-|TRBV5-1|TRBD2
CASSNPSGRAIGELFF
TGCGCCAGCAGCAACCCTAGCGGGAGGGCCATCGGGGAGCTGTTTTTT
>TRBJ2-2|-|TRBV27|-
CASSAGGPRGYTGELFF
TGTGCCAGCAGTGCCGGGGGGCCCCGAGGTTACACCGGGGAGCTGTTTTTT
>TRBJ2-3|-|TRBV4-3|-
CASSQAGTSTDTQYF
TGCGCCAGCAGCCAAGCCGGGACTAGCACAGATACGCAGTATTTT
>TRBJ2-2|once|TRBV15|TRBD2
CATSSATSGGGELFF
TGTGCCACCAGCAGCGCCACTAGCGGAGGGGGGGAGCTGTTTTTT
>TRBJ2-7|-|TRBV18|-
CASSPRRSDSYEQYF
TGTGCCAGCTCACCACGGAGATCCGACTCCTACGAGCAGTACTTC
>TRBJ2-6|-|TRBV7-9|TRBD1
CASSLAGQGSSGANVLTF
TGTGCCAGCAGCTTAGCGGGACAGGGTAGCTCTGGGGCCAACGTCCTGACTTTC
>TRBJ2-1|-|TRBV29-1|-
CSAFGGLPSYNEQFF
TGCAGCGCCTTCGGGGGACTTCCGAGTTACAATGAGCAGTTCTTC
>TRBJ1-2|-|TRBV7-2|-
CASSLEGRKYGYTF
TGTGCCAGCAGCCTCGAAGGCAGGAAGTATGGCTACACCTTC